This T cell receptor beta chain was sequenced for a study of regulatory T cells in long-lasting Graves disease. Findings of the study overall: The persistent group shared around 2,700 public clonotypes, more than the approximately 970 shared by new patients. Authors noted too few samples as a limitation.

This clonotype appeared many times. Its cognate antigen is unknown. Arm-PCR with iRepertoire HTBI primers amplified the CDR3 regions for these TCR beta libraries. TCRdb independently ran MiXCR on the multiplex PCR reads; one entry per CDR3 protein. Here the sample spans more than 300,000 distinct CDR3 sequences, 20% being singletons. The V segment lost 6 bases and the J segment 0 bases; nucleotides outside the gene matches: 7. Germline V gene sequence: CDR1 MNHNS, CDR2 SASEGT. This CDR3 contains 15 residues. Time point here: persistent/refractory GD, antithyroid drugs over 5 years with positive TRAb. The authors made the TCR library using RNA they extracted from PBMCs.

The sequences come from peripheral blood mononuclear cells (PBMCs), collected when the disease was refractory, from a patient treated with antithyroid drugs. This receptor was identified in a female donor with Graves disease. V usage is TRBV6-1 and J usage is TRBJ1-1; 7 nucleotides agree with TRBD1. CDR3 DNA sequence: TGTGCCAGCAGCCTGACAGGGTCCATGAACACTGAAGCTTTCTTT. Translating it yields CASSLTGSMNTEAFF.